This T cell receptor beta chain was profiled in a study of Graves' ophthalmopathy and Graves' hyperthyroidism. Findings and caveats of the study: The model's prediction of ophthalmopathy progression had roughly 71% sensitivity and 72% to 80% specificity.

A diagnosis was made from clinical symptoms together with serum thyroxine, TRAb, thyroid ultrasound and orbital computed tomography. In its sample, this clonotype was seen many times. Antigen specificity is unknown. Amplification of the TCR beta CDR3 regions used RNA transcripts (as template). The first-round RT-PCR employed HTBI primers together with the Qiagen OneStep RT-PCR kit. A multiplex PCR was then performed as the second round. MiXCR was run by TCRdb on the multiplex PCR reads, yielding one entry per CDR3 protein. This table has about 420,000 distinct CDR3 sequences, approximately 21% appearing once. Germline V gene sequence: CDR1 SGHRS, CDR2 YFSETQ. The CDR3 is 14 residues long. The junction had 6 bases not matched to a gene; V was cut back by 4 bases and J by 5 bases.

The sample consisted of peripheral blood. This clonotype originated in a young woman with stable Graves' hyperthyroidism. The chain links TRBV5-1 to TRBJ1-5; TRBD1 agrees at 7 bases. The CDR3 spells CASSTGVRDQPQHF. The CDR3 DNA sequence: TGCGCCAGCAGCACAGGGGTGAGGGATCAGCCCCAGCATTTT.